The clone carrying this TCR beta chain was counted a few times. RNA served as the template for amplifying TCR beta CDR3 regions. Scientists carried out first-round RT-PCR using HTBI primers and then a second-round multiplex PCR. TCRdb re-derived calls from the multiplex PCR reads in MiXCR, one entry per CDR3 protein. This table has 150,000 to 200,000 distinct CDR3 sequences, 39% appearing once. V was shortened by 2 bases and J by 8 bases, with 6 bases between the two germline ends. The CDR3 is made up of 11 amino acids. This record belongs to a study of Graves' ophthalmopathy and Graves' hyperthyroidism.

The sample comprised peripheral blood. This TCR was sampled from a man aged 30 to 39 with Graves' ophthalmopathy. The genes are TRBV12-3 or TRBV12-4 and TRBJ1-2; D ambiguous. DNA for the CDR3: TGTGCCAGCAGTTTAAGGGAGGGCTACACCTTC. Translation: CASSLREGYTF.